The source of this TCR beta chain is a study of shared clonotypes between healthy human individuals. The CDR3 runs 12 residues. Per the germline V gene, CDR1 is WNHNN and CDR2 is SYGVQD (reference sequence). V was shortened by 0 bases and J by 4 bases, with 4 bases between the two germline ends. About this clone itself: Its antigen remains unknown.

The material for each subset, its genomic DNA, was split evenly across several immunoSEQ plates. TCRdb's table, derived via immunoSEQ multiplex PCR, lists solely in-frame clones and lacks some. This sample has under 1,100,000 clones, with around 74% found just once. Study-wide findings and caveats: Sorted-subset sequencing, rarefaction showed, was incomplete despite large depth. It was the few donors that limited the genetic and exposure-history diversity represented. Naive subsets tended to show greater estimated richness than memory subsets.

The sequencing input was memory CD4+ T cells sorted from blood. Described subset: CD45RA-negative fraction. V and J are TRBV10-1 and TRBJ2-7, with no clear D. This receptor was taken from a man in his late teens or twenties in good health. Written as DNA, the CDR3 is TGCGCCAGCAGTGAGTCCCCTTACGAGCAGTACTTC. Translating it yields CASSESPYEQYF.